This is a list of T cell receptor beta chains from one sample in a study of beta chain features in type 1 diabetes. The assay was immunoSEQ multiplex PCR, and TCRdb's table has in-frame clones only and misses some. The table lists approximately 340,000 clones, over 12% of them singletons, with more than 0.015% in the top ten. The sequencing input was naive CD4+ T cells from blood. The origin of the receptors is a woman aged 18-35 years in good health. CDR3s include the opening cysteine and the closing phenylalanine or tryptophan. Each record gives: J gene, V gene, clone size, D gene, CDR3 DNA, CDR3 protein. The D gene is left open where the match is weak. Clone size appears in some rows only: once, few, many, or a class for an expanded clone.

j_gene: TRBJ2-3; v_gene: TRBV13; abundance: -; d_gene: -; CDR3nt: TGTGCCAGCAGGGATGGGGGGTCCACAGATACGCAGTATTTT; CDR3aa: CASRDGGSTDTQYF
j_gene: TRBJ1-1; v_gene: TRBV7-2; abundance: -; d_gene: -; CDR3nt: TGTGCCAGCAGCTTGGACACGAACACTGAAGCTTTCTTT; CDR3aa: CASSLDTNTEAFF
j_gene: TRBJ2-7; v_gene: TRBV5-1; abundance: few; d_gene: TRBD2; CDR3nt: TGCGCCAGCAGCTTTACCGCGGGAGACGCTCAGCGCGAGCAGTACTTC; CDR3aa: CASSFTAGDAQREQYF
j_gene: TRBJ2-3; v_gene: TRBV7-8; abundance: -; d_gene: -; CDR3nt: TGTGCCAGCAGTGCAGGGATCACTCCCACAGATACGCAGTATTTT; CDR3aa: CASSAGITPTDTQYF
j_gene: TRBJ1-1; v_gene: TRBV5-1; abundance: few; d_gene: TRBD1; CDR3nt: TGCGCCAGCAGCCCAGACAGGGCGAACACTGAAGCTTTCTTT; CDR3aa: CASSPDRANTEAFF
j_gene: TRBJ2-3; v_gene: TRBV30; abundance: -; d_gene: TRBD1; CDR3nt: TGTGCCTGGAACCGACAGGGAAGTACAACAGATACGCAGTATTTT; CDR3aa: CAWNRQGSTTDTQYF
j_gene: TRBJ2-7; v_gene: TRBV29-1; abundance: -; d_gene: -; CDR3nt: TGCAGCGTTGAAGGGGTGGGCTCGGCCTACGAGCAGTACTTC; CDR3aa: CSVEGVGSAYEQYF
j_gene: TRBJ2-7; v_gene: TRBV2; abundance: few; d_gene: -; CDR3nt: TGTGCCAGTAGTGGTAGCGGATACGAGCAGTACTTC; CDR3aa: CASSGSGYEQYF
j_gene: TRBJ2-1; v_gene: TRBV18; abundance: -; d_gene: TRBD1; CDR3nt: TGTGCCAGCTCACCAACGACAGGGAGCTACAATGAGCAGTTCTTC; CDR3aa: CASSPTTGSYNEQFF
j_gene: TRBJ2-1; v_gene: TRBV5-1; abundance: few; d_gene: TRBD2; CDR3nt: TGCGCCAGCAGCTTGGGACTAGCGGGAGGGGATGAGCAGTTCTTC; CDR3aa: CASSLGLAGGDEQFF
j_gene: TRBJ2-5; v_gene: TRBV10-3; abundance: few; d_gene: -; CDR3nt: TGTGCCATCAGTGAGGCCGACTGGTACCAAGAGACCCAGTACTTC; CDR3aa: CAISEADWYQETQYF
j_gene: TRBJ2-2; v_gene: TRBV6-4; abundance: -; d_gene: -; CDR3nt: TGTGCCAGCAGTGCACAGGGACCCGGGGAGCTGTTTTTT; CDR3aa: CASSAQGPGELFF
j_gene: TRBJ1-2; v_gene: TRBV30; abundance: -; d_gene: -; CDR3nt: TGTGCCTGGATCCCCCCCAGCGCTAACTATGGCTACACCTTC; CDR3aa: CAWIPPSANYGYTF
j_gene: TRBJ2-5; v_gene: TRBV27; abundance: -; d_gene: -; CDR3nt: TGTGCCAGCAGTTTGGGGACATCTTGGGAGACCCAGTACTTC; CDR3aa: CASSLGTSWETQYF
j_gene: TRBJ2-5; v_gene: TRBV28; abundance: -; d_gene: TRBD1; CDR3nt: TGTGCCAGCACGAGAGGGGGCCTCGGGACCCAGTACTTC; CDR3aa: CASTRGGLGTQYF
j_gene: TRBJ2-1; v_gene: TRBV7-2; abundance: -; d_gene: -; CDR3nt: TGTGCCAGCAGCCCTCGGCGGGAAGACAATGAGCAGTTCTTC; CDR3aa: CASSPRREDNEQFF
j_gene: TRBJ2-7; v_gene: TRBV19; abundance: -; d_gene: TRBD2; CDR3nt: TGTGCCAGTAGTTCCGGGACGGGGGGGACTTACTACGAGCAGTACTTC; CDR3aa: CASSSGTGGTYYEQYF
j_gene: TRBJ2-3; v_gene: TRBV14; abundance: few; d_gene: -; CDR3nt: TGTGCCAGCAGCCAGAGGCTCCCCCGACAGGGCACAGATACGCAGTATTTT; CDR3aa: CASSQRLPRQGTDTQYF
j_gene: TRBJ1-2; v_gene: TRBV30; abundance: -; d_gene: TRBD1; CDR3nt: TGTGCCTGGAGCGCCGACAGGGCGGGTGGCTACACCTTC; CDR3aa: CAWSADRAGGYTF
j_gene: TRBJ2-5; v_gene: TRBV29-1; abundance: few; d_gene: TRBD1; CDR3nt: TGCAGCGTACCGGGACAGGGAGGGGGCCAAGAGACCCAGTACTTC; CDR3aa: CSVPGQGGGQETQYF
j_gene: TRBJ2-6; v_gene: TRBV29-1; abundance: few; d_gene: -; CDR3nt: TGCAGCGTTGAACCTATGGCTGGGGCCAACGTCCTGACTTTC; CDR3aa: CSVEPMAGANVLTF
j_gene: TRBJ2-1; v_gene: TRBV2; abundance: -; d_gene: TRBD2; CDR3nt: TGTGCCAGCAGAATCTCGGGAGGGCAGTTCTTC; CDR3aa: CASRISGGQFF
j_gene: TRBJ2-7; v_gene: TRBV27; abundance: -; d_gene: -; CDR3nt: TGTGCCAGCAGTTCCCGACAGGAACGGCAGTACTTC; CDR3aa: CASSSRQERQYF
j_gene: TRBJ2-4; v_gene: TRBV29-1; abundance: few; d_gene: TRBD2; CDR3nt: TGCAGCGTTGCTAGCGGGAGGTCCAAAAACATTCAGTACTTC; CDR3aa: CSVASGRSKNIQYF
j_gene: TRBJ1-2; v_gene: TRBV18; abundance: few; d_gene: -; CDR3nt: TGTGCCAGCTCACCCTCGGAGAACTATGGCTACACCTTC; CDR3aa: CASSPSENYGYTF
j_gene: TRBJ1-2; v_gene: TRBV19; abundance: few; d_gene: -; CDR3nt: TGTGCCAGCCGGGTTGACTATGGCTACACCTTC; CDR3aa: CASRVDYGYTF
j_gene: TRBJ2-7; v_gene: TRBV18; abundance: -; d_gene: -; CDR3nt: TGTGCCAGCTCACCACTTTCCCGGAGCTCCTACGAGCAGTACTTC; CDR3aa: CASSPLSRSSYEQYF
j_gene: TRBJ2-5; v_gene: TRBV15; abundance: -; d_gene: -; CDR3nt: TGTGCCACCAGCAGAGAGACCAACAGCCAAGAGACCCAGTACTTC; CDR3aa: CATSRETNSQETQYF
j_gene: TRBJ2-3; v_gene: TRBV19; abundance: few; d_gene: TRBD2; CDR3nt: TGTGCCAGTAGTATTGGACTAGGACCAGATACGCAGTATTTT; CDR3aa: CASSIGLGPDTQYF
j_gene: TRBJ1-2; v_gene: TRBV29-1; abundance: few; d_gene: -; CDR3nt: TGCAGCGTTGGAGCAGGGCTCTACACCTTC; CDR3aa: CSVGAGLYTF
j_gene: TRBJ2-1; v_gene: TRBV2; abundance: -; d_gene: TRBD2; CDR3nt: TGTGCCAGCAGTGAAGAGGTAGCGGGAGTAGGGGAGCAGTTCTTC; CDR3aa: CASSEEVAGVGEQFF